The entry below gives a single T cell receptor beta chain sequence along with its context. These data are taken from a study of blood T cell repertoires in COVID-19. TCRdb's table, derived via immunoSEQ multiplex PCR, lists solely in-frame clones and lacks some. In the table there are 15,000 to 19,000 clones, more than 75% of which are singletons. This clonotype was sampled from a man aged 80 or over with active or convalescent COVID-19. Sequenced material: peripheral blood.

Here the CDR3 reads CASSPWGGSHLNSPLHF. In DNA form, the CDR3 reads TGTGCCAGCTCACCCTGGGGGGGGAGCCACCTCAATTCACCCCTCCACTTT. The V gene is TRBV18, the J gene TRBJ1-6; possible D gene TRBD1, 5 bases. Per germline, CDR1 KGHSH and CDR2 LQKENI. V shed 3 bases and J shed 7 bases, with 19 bases lying between them. The CDR3 totals 17 residues. The complete variable domain, with remaining parts taken from reference TRBV18 and TRBJ1-6, reads NAGVMQNPRHLVRRRGQEARLRCSPMKGHSHVYWYRQLPEEGLKFMVYLQKENIIDESGMPKERFSAEFPKEGPSILRIQQVVRGDSAAYFCASSPWGGSHLNSPLHFGNGTRLTVT.